This TCR beta chain was observed in a study of CD8 T cells in ankylosing spondylitis. With respect to this clonotype: The target antigen is unknown. A much more abundant neighbour one base away suggests this may be a read error.

MiXCR was run by TCRdb on the 5' RACE reads, yielding one entry per CDR3 protein. This table holds around 130,000 distinct CDR3 sequences, roughly an eighth found once. Overall study results and limits: Before this, some motif variants had been reported in reactive arthritis synovial fluid and blood.

The TCR comes from a female donor with ankylosing spondylitis or in good health (not recorded which). The sequenced sample consisted of blood, either unsorted or a sorted T cell fraction (not recorded which).

The CDR3 reads CSARGGLYNMYEQYF. CDR3 nucleotides: TGCAGTGCTAGAGGGGGGTTGTACAACATGTACGAGCAGTACTTC. V usage is TRBV20-1 and J usage is TRBJ2-7; the D call may be TRBD1 or TRBD2 (5 bases each). CDR3 size: 15 residues. CDR1 DFQATT and CDR2 SNEGSKA come from the germline V gene (reference sequence). V gave up 1 base and J gave up 4 bases, with 17 bases separating them.